These T cell receptor beta chains were read from a single sample in a study of regulatory and conventional T cells in RAG deficiency. Using immunoSEQ multiplex PCR, the repertoire was profiled, and TCRdb retains in-frame clones only, with some absent. The table shows roughly 10,000 clones, with more than 90% occurring only once. Material: CD4+ effector T cells sorted from blood. The receptors derive from a human donor with RAG deficiency presenting as severe combined immunodeficiency. Each CDR3 is given without its conserved first and last residue.

CDR3 protein: ASSLAPPGVSTEAF
J gene: TRBJ1-1
V gene: TRBV7-2
CDR3 length: 14

CDR3 protein: ASSQSGGTQY
J gene: TRBJ2-5
V gene: TRBV4-2
CDR3 length: 10

CDR3 protein: ASSLEGRETQY
J gene: TRBJ2-5
V gene: TRBV7-2
CDR3 length: 11

CDR3 protein: ASSLPLSTDTQY
J gene: TRBJ2-3
V gene: TRBV11-1
CDR3 length: 12

CDR3 protein: ASSLNRGQF
J gene: TRBJ2-1
V gene: TRBV28
CDR3 length: 9

CDR3 protein: AWRALGLQETQY
J gene: TRBJ2-5
V gene: TRBV30
CDR3 length: 12

CDR3 protein: SVVGGFSDTQY
J gene: TRBJ2-3
V gene: TRBV29-1
CDR3 length: 11

CDR3 protein: ATSRGGTGTYEQY
J gene: TRBJ2-7
V gene: TRBV15
CDR3 length: 13

CDR3 protein: ATGTGGTDTQY
J gene: TRBJ2-3
V gene: TRBV5-1
CDR3 length: 11

CDR3 protein: ASSVHKYQETQY
J gene: TRBJ2-5
V gene: TRBV5-8
CDR3 length: 12

CDR3 protein: ASSLGLYNEQF
J gene: TRBJ2-1
V gene: TRBV11-2
CDR3 length: 11

CDR3 protein: ASSPQGQPQH
J gene: TRBJ1-5
V gene: TRBV18
CDR3 length: 10

CDR3 protein: ASSIAAGDYGYT
J gene: TRBJ1-2
V gene: TRBV19
CDR3 length: 12

CDR3 protein: ASSRQGGYEQY
J gene: TRBJ2-7
V gene: TRBV18
CDR3 length: 11

CDR3 protein: ASSLVTGAQETQY
J gene: TRBJ2-5
V gene: TRBV7-2
CDR3 length: 13

CDR3 protein: ASSLDPGGASYT
J gene: TRBJ1-2
V gene: TRBV18
CDR3 length: 12

CDR3 protein: ASSIARQAYTEAF
J gene: TRBJ1-1
V gene: TRBV19
CDR3 length: 13

CDR3 protein: ASSLQGNTEAF
J gene: TRBJ1-1
V gene: TRBV5-1
CDR3 length: 11

CDR3 protein: ASSRDRGNTGELF
J gene: TRBJ2-2
V gene: TRBV25-1
CDR3 length: 13

CDR3 protein: AIRTSADTQY
J gene: TRBJ2-3
V gene: TRBV10-3
CDR3 length: 10

CDR3 protein: ASSQDRGGETQY
J gene: TRBJ2-5
V gene: TRBV4-3
CDR3 length: 12

CDR3 protein: ASSLGQGNTGELF
J gene: TRBJ2-2
V gene: TRBV5-4
CDR3 length: 13

CDR3 protein: ASSLDWGDTQY
J gene: TRBJ2-3
V gene: TRBV7-8
CDR3 length: 11

CDR3 protein: ASSGTGGYEQY
J gene: TRBJ2-7
V gene: TRBV2
CDR3 length: 11

CDR3 protein: ASSFGEDTQY
J gene: TRBJ2-3
V gene: TRBV7-3
CDR3 length: 10

CDR3 protein: SVAAYSGANVLT
J gene: TRBJ2-6
V gene: TRBV29-1
CDR3 length: 12

CDR3 protein: ASSGGGGLETQY
J gene: TRBJ2-5
V gene: TRBV5-6
CDR3 length: 12

CDR3 protein: ASKARGLLTDTQY
J gene: TRBJ2-3
V gene: TRBV27
CDR3 length: 13

CDR3 protein: ASSWSTDTQY
J gene: TRBJ2-3
V gene: TRBV5-4
CDR3 length: 10

CDR3 protein: ASSSPGNGYT
J gene: TRBJ1-2
V gene: TRBV9
CDR3 length: 10

CDR3 protein: ASSLGPQNTGELF
J gene: TRBJ2-2
V gene: TRBV19
CDR3 length: 13

CDR3 protein: ASSLTEEERGEKLF
J gene: TRBJ1-4
V gene: TRBV27
CDR3 length: 14

CDR3 protein: ASSLATPGELF
J gene: TRBJ2-2
V gene: TRBV11-3
CDR3 length: 11

CDR3 protein: ASSPGLAGRYEQY
J gene: TRBJ2-7
V gene: TRBV11-3
CDR3 length: 13

CDR3 protein: ASSPRTGSEQY
J gene: TRBJ2-7
V gene: TRBV6-5
CDR3 length: 11

CDR3 protein: ASSQGYTEAF
J gene: TRBJ1-1
V gene: TRBV11-2
CDR3 length: 10

CDR3 protein: ASSLDRGRYGYT
J gene: TRBJ1-2
V gene: TRBV7-2
CDR3 length: 12

CDR3 protein: ASSLETGHPTDTQY
J gene: TRBJ2-3
V gene: TRBV5-1
CDR3 length: 14

CDR3 protein: ASSYYRDTGELF
J gene: TRBJ2-2
V gene: TRBV6-5
CDR3 length: 12

CDR3 protein: ASSVGRVYNEQF
J gene: TRBJ2-1
V gene: TRBV9
CDR3 length: 12

CDR3 protein: ASSPGLDSNTGELF
J gene: TRBJ2-2
V gene: TRBV7-9
CDR3 length: 14

CDR3 protein: ASSTQTGVETQY
J gene: TRBJ2-5
V gene: TRBV19
CDR3 length: 12

CDR3 protein: ASSWGQRGDTQY
J gene: TRBJ2-3
V gene: TRBV7-2
CDR3 length: 12

CDR3 protein: ASRQGATGELF
J gene: TRBJ2-2
V gene: TRBV2
CDR3 length: 11

CDR3 protein: ASSLRGAEAF
J gene: TRBJ1-1
V gene: TRBV7-9
CDR3 length: 10

CDR3 protein: ASSLGLRTGVGETQY
J gene: TRBJ2-5
V gene: TRBV5-1
CDR3 length: 15

CDR3 protein: ASSLWVSATYEQY
J gene: TRBJ2-7
V gene: TRBV5-1
CDR3 length: 13